Following are 23 T cell receptor beta chains from one sample sequenced in a study of T-cell reconstitution after alpha-beta-depleted transplantation in children. Unique molecular identifiers were used in preparing the TCRbeta library. MiXCR was run by TCRdb on the PCR reads, yielding one entry per CDR3 protein. The sample shows about 98,000 distinct CDR3 sequences, 23% of them seen only once. The sample in question was PBMCs, obtained before TCRalphabeta/CD19-depleted stem cell transplant. The receptors shown here come from a boy younger than 10 with acute lymphoblastic leukemia, due to receive a stem cell transplant.

The gene calls are TRBV28 and TRBJ2-1; 10 positions match TRBD2. CDR1 MDHEN and CDR2 SYDVKM come from the germline V gene. The V segment lost 6 bases and the J segment 0 bases; nucleotides outside the gene matches: 20. The length of the CDR3 is 21 residues. Here the CDR3 DNA reads TGTGCCAGCAGGGGTGTGATTAGAGGACTAGCGGAGAGACCCTCCTACAATGAGCAGTTCTTC. Its translation is CASRGVIRGLAERPSYNEQFF.

This clonotype was counted only a few times. The chain employs TRBV7-2 and TRBJ1-4, with D uncertain. The CDR3 covers 13 residues. Trimming removed 1 base from V and 8 bases from J, with 8 bases in between. CDR1 is SGHTA, CDR2 FQGNSA, per germline. CDR3 nucleotide sequence: TGTGCCAGCAGCTTAGAACACAACGAAAAACTGTTTTTT. Residues: CASSLEHNEKLFF. The whole variable domain, remainder taken from reference TRBV7-2 and TRBJ1-4, is GAGVSQSPSNKVTEKGKDVELRCDPISGHTALYWYRQSLGQGLEFLIYFQGNSAPDKSGLPSDRFSAERTGGSVSTLTIQRTQQEDSAVYLCASSLEHNEKLFFGSGTQLSVL.

This chain links TRBV24-1 with TRBJ2-1; 7 nucleotides match TRBD2. J gave up 8 bases and V 0 bases, and 9 bases lay outside the gene matches. Germline CDR1 reads KGHDR; CDR2 reads SFDVKD. The CDR3 loop spans 16 amino acids. CDR3 nucleotide sequence: TGTGCCACCAGTGATTTGTCCGGCGGGAGTTTAGATGAGCAGTTCTTC. The encoded protein is CATSDLSGGSLDEQFF.

V is TRBV5-6 and J is TRBJ2-1; D remains ambiguous. V gave up 7 bases and J gave up 0 bases, with 11 bases separating them. CDR1 SGHDT and CDR2 YYEEEE come from the germline V gene. CDR3 length equals 14 residues. CDR3 region: CASGSAASYNEQFF. CDR3 DNA sequence: TGTGCCAGCGGTTCAGCCGCCTCCTACAATGAGCAGTTCTTC. Full variable domain (outside the CDR3, taken from reference TRBV5-6 and TRBJ2-1): DAGVTQSPTHLIKTRGQQVTLRCSPKSGHDTVSWYQQALGQGPQFIFQYYEEEERQRGNFPDRFSGHQFPNYSSELNVNALLLGDSALYLCASGSAASYNEQFFGPGTRLTVL.

The sample holds many counts of this clonotype. The chain joins TRBV5-6 to TRBJ1-2; TRBD1 might be the D (5 bases). Trimming pared 0 bases from V and 3 bases from J, leaving 12 bases between. The CDR3 extends over 15 amino acids. CDR1 and CDR2 (germline): SGHDT, YYEEEE. CDR3 DNA sequence: TGTGCCAGCAGCTTGGATCTAGGGGTGGACTATGGCTACACCTTC. Protein sequence: CASSLDLGVDYGYTF.

The chain links TRBV20-1 to TRBJ2-1, with D possibly TRBD2 on 6 matching bases. The CDR3 is 15 residues long. Trimming removed 5 bases at V and 0 bases at J, with 14 bases between. Germline values: CDR1 DFQATT, CDR2 SNEGSKA (reference sequence). The CDR3 sequence is CSALIAGSSYNEQFF. CDR3 in DNA: TGCAGTGCTCTTATCGCGGGGAGCTCCTACAATGAGCAGTTCTTC.

This clonotype has only a few counts. This chain links TRBV24-1 with TRBJ2-2; 9 nucleotides align to TRBD2. The J segment lost 6 bases and the V segment lost 5 bases, leaving 9 bases of the junction unmatched. The germline V gene encodes CDR1 KGHDR and CDR2 SFDVKD. This CDR3 is built from 16 residues. This CDR3 is CATSVLTSGGPGELFF. The CDR3 bases are TGTGCCACCAGTGTATTGACTAGCGGAGGGCCCGGGGAGCTGTTTTTT.

This clonotype was counted only a few times. V gene TRBV20-1 combines with J gene TRBJ1-5; D might be TRBD1 (5 bases). Trimming removed 0 bases from V and 0 bases from J, with 9 bases in between. The CDR3 runs 15 residues. The V gene's germline CDR1 is DFQATT and CDR2 SNEGSKA (reference sequence). CDR3: CSARDKGHSNQPQHF. For the CDR3, the DNA is TGCAGTGCTAGAGATAAAGGACATAGCAATCAGCCCCAGCATTTT.

The rearrangement joins TRBV20-1 to TRBJ2-3, with D tentatively TRBD2 (5 bases). This CDR3 comprises 13 residues. The ends were cut back, 6 bases at V and 2 bases at J, with 12 bases in the middle. Germline V gene sequence: CDR1 DFQATT, CDR2 SNEGSKA (reference sequence). This chain's CDR3 is CSAHKAATDTQYF. In DNA, the CDR3 is TGCAGTGCACATAAAGCGGCCACAGATACGCAGTATTTT.

The chain employs TRBV2 and TRBJ2-7; weak D call: TRBD1 (7 bases). Trimming cost V 7 bases and J 0 bases, with 13 bases left between them. CDR1 and CDR2 (germline): SNHLY, FYNNEI. The CDR3 has 14 amino acids. CDR3 bases: TGTGCCAGCAAGGCGGGACAGTTCTCCTACGAGCAGTACTTC. Amino acids: CASKAGQFSYEQYF.

This clonotype has more than one count but fewer than ten. This chain links TRBV18 with TRBJ2-1, with a possible D match to TRBD2 (6 bases). This CDR3 region has 14 residues. The germline gives CDR1 KGHSH, CDR2 LQKENI. V was clipped by 8 bases and J by 4 bases, with 15 bases between them. CDR3: CASAMGGAYNEQFF. In DNA, the CDR3 is TGTGCCAGCGCTATGGGCGGGGCGTACAATGAGCAGTTCTTC.

This clonotype was counted between two and nine times. The V gene is TRBV4-1, the J gene TRBJ2-3, with 10 bases that match TRBD2. The CDR3 covers 19 residues. Germline trimming cut 0 bases from V and 3 bases from J; bases unmatched to any gene: 12. Germline CDR1 reads MGHRA; CDR2 reads YSYEKL. CDR3 protein: CASSQDTRASGSSTDTQYF. The CDR3 nucleotides read TGCGCCAGCAGCCAAGATACGAGGGCTAGCGGGAGCTCTACAGATACGCAGTATTTT.

This clonotype has a handful of counts. V and J are TRBV4-1 and TRBJ2-7; 7 bases line up with TRBD2. The V segment lost 0 bases and the J segment 0 bases; nucleotides outside the gene matches: 5. This CDR3 has 16 amino acids. The germline gives CDR1 MGHRA, CDR2 YSYEKL. CDR3 protein: CASSQDITSDSYEQYF. CDR3 in DNA: TGCGCCAGCAGCCAAGATATAACTAGCGACTCCTACGAGCAGTACTTC.

This clonotype occurred a few times. The chain couples TRBV14 to TRBJ2-7; D call uncertain. V gave up 4 bases and J gave up 2 bases, with 15 bases separating them. The CDR3 extends over 15 amino acids. Germline V gene sequence: CDR1 SGHDN, CDR2 FVKESK. The CDR3 DNA is TGTGCCAGCAGCCGGGTGATCGACACCCCCTACGAGCAGTACTTC. Its protein product is CASSRVIDTPYEQYF. Together with reference TRBV14 and TRBJ2-7, the CDR3 gives the full variable domain: EAGVTQFPSHSVIEKGQTVTLRCDPISGHDNLYWYRRVMGKEIKFLLHFVKESKQDESGMPNNRFLAERTGGTYSTLKVQPAELEDSGVYFCASSRVIDTPYEQYFGPGTRLTVT.

The chain uses TRBV24-1 and TRBJ2-1; D possibly corresponds to TRBD1 (6 bases). The CDR3 is 14 amino acids. V lost 7 bases and J 6 bases, leaving 15 bases between the germline ends. The germline gives CDR1 KGHDR, CDR2 SFDVKD. The CDR3 DNA reads TGTGCCACCAGCAACGTCCGGGACACCAATGAGCAGTTCTTC. This codes for CATSNVRDTNEQFF.

This clonotype has a single count. Possible read error: a much larger clone is one base away. This chain links TRBV7-9 with TRBJ2-7; 7 nucleotides agree with TRBD2. The length of the CDR3 is 13 residues. The germline CDR1 and CDR2 sequences are SEHNR and FQNEAQ (reference sequence). V was pared by 2 bases and J by 3 bases, with 1 base of the junction left unmatched. CDR3 in amino acids: CASSLPGGYEQYF. CDR3 coding DNA: TGTGCCAGCAGCTTACCGGGGGGCTACGAGCAGTACTTC.

This clonotype was seen ten or more times. This CDR3 reads CASSESGSTDTQYF. DNA of the CDR3: TGTGCCAGCAGTGAAAGCGGGAGCACAGATACGCAGTATTTT. This chain uses TRBV6-4 with TRBJ2-3; D is possibly TRBD2 (6 bases). This CDR3 has 14 residues. Germline CDR1 reads MRHNA; CDR2 reads SNTAGT. The V gene lost 3 bases and the J gene lost 0 bases, with 7 bases spanning the gap.

This clonotype was detected ten times or more. V and J are TRBV20-1 and TRBJ2-7; D possibly corresponds to TRBD2 (6 bases). CDR3 size: 13 residues. CDR1 is DFQATT and CDR2 is SNEGSKA in the germline V gene (reference sequence). V dropped 3 bases and J dropped 6 bases, with 15 bases sitting between them. The CDR3: CSASTTSQSEQYF. The CDR3 nucleotides read TGCAGTGCTAGTACGACTAGTCAATCCGAGCAGTACTTC.

This clonotype was detected only a few times. The chain combines TRBV7-3 with TRBJ2-3, with D uncertain. CDR3 length equals 13 residues. CDR1 is SGHTA, CDR2 FQGTGA, per germline. V was clipped by 1 base and J by 2 bases, with 4 bases between them. CDR3 protein: CASSLSPTDTQYF. The DNA of the CDR3 is TGTGCCAGCAGCTTAAGCCCCACAGATACGCAGTATTTT.

This chain connects TRBV7-9 to TRBJ2-5; D gene uncertain. The CDR3 is 13 residues long. Deletions cut 2 bases from V and 3 bases from J, with 7 bases between. Germline loops: CDR1 SEHNR, CDR2 FQNEAQ (reference sequence). CDR3 loop: CASSLPEEETQYF. DNA of the CDR3: TGTGCCAGCAGCTTACCAGAAGAAGAGACCCAGTACTTC.

This clonotype occurred a few times. The chain is built from TRBV29-1 and TRBJ2-2; no definite D call. Per germline, CDR1 SQVTM and CDR2 ANQGSEA. The CDR3 spans 13 residues. V was clipped by 5 bases and J by 1 base, with 8 bases between them. CDR3 in DNA: TGCAGCGTTTTCGATCGGAACACCGGGGAGCTGTTTTTT. Translation: CSVFDRNTGELFF.

This clonotype was counted between two and nine times. The rearrangement uses TRBV20-1 and TRBJ2-5; TRBD1 agrees at 9 bases. With V trimmed by 8 bases and J by 5 bases, 9 bases remained unmatched. The CDR3 contains 13 residues. Germline V CDR1 and CDR2: DFQATT, SNEGSKA (reference sequence). CDR3 sequence reads: CSPLVQGAETQYF. In DNA form, the CDR3 reads TGCAGTCCTCTCGTACAGGGGGCTGAGACCCAGTACTTC.

V is TRBV18 and J is TRBJ2-7, with D possibly matching TRBD1 (5 bases). The ends were cut back, 2 bases at V and 0 bases at J, with 8 bases in the middle. CDR1 KGHSH and CDR2 LQKENI come from the germline V gene. The CDR3 covers 14 residues. CDR3 sequence reads: CASSPGRDSYEQYF. Written as DNA, the CDR3 is TGTGCCAGCTCACCAGGCAGGGACTCCTACGAGCAGTACTTC. Full variable domain (missing parts from reference TRBV18 and TRBJ2-7): NAGVMQNPRHLVRRRGQEARLRCSPMKGHSHVYWYRQLPEEGLKFMVYLQKENIIDESGMPKERFSAEFPKEGPSILRIQQVVRGDSAAYFCASSPGRDSYEQYFGPGTRLTVT.